These T cell receptor beta chains were read from a single sample in a study of tumor-infiltrating lymphocytes in oesophageal squamous cell carcinoma. One entry per CDR3 protein, called by TCRdb with MiXCR from the reads. The table lists over 9,000 distinct CDR3 sequences, around 50% of them singletons. Sequenced input: blood. All receptors come from a female donor with esophageal squamous cell carcinoma. The CDR3 runs from the conserved cysteine through the conserved F or W. The order of the fields is D gene, V gene, clone size, J gene, CDR3 length, CDR3 protein, CDR3 DNA. A D gene is named only where the DNA matches it firmly. Only some rows state a clone size, as once, few, many or a class for expanded clones.

>NA|TRBV12-3/TRBV12-4|NA|TRBJ2-3|14
CASTMSGRIDTQYF
TGTGCCAGCACCATGTCGGGTCGGATAGATACGCAGTATTTT
>NA|TRBV12-3/TRBV12-4|medium-sized|TRBJ1-2|12
CASSLTGYGYTF
TGTGCCAGCAGTCTGACAGGATATGGCTACACCTTC
>NA|TRBV7-3|many|TRBJ2-3|18
CASSLESGVGHATDTQYF
TGTGCCAGCAGCTTAGAGTCGGGAGTGGGGCACGCCACAGATACGCAGTATTTT
>NA|TRBV7-3|NA|TRBJ2-1|13
CASSLIRDGEQFF
TGTGCCAGCAGCTTAATCCGGGATGGTGAGCAGTTCTTC
>NA|TRBV12-3/TRBV12-4|medium-sized|TRBJ2-2|14
CASSFSRNTGELFF
TGTGCCAGCAGTTTCAGTAGGAACACCGGGGAGCTGTTTTTT
>TRBD1|TRBV6-1|NA|TRBJ2-7|15
CASSEPGQGTYEQYF
TGTGCCAGCAGTGAACCGGGACAGGGGACCTACGAGCAGTACTTC
>NA|TRBV7-3|few|TRBJ2-5|15
CASSCPPTGRETQYF
TGTGCCAGCAGCTGTCCACCCACGGGGCGGGAGACCCAGTACTTC
>TRBD1|TRBV7-9|NA|TRBJ2-1|12
CASSWGTGDQFF
TGTGCCAGCAGCTGGGGGACAGGGGACCAGTTCTTC
>TRBD2|TRBV7-6|many|TRBJ2-1|16
CASSLATASGSNEQFF
TGTGCCAGCAGCTTAGCCACGGCTAGCGGGAGCAATGAGCAGTTCTTC
>NA|TRBV7-2|few|TRBJ2-7|14
CASSLERESHEQYF
TGTGCCAGCAGCTTAGAAAGAGAGTCCCACGAGCAGTACTTC
>NA|TRBV6-8|NA|TRBJ2-7|15
CASTRLGSPSYEQYF
TGTGCCAGCACCCGCCTGGGGAGTCCCTCCTACGAGCAGTACTTC
>NA|TRBV7-6|NA|TRBJ2-2|14
CASSLAQNTGELFF
TGTGCCAGCAGCTTAGCGCAGAACACCGGGGAGCTGTTTTTT
>TRBD2|TRBV12-3/TRBV12-4|NA|TRBJ2-4|11
CASSTSLEQYF
TGTGCGTCATCGACTAGCCTAGAGCAGTACTTC
>NA|TRBV6-1|NA|TRBJ1-2|13
CASSGGRGYGYTF
TGTGCCAGCAGTGGCGGGCGTGGCTATGGCTACACCTTC
>TRBD1|TRBV24-1|medium-sized|TRBJ1-1|12
CATSEETGGAFF
TGTGCCACCAGTGAAGAGACAGGGGGAGCTTTCTTT
>NA|TRBV11-2|NA|TRBJ2-1|17
CASSFTPSSGNYNEQFF
TGTGCCAGCAGCTTCACTCCGTCAAGCGGCAACTACAATGAGCAGTTCTTC
>TRBD1|TRBV28|large|TRBJ1-1|19
CASSLDRGEDAPPKSEAFF
TGTGCCAGCAGCCTGGACAGGGGGGAAGATGCTCCCCCGAAGTCAGAAGCTTTCTTT
>NA|TRBV6-5|NA|TRBJ2-2|15
CASSESAGNTGELFF
TGTGCCAGCAGTGAGTCGGCGGGGAACACCGGGGAGCTGTTTTTT
>NA|TRBV6-1|medium-sized|TRBJ1-2|14
CASSEARTTYGYTF
TGTGCCAGCAGTGAAGCGCGCACAACCTATGGCTACACCTTC
>NA|TRBV7-6|once|TRBJ2-7|15
CASSLVGLGSGEQYF
TGTGCCAGCAGCTTAGTGGGACTGGGGAGTGGGGAGCAGTACTTC
>TRBD1|TRBV7-9|once|TRBJ2-7|15
CASSFRDRGINEQYF
TGTGCCAGCAGCTTCCGGGACAGGGGGATCAACGAGCAGTACTTC
>NA|TRBV11-2|few|TRBJ2-4|16
CASSLAGGVSKNIQYF
TGTGCCAGCAGCTTAGCGGGCGGTGTTTCCAAAAACATTCAGTACTTC
>TRBD2|TRBV7-2|NA|TRBJ2-3|16
CASSLNSGRGTDTQYF
TGTGCCAGCAGCCTAAATAGCGGGAGGGGCACAGATACGCAGTATTTT
>NA|TRBV12-3/TRBV12-4|NA|TRBJ2-7|15
CASSLVQGVSYEQYF
TGTGCCAGCAGTTTGGTTCAGGGCGTTTCCTACGAGCAGTACTTC
>TRBD2|TRBV6-2/TRBV6-3|once|TRBJ2-1|14
CASISGEGDNEQFF
TGTGCCAGCATAAGTGGGGAGGGAGACAATGAGCAGTTCTTC
>TRBD2|TRBV6-4|many|TRBJ2-7|15
CASSSGGSSYNEQYF
TGTGCCAGCAGTTCGGGAGGGAGCTCCTACAATGAGCAGTACTTC
>NA|TRBV24-1|medium-sized|TRBJ2-6|18
CATSDTTLPLSGANVLTF
TGTGCCACCAGTGACACGACATTACCCCTCTCTGGGGCCAACGTCCTGACTTTC
>TRBD1|TRBV6-1|NA|TRBJ2-7|14
CASRRGQSSYEQYF
TGTGCCAGCAGAAGGGGACAGAGCTCCTACGAGCAGTACTTC
>NA|TRBV7-6|many|TRBJ2-1|11
CASSLVDEQFF
TGTGCCAGCAGCTTAGTGGACGAGCAGTTCTTC
>NA|TRBV27|large|TRBJ2-1|14
CASSLGGGSFEQFF
TGTGCCAGCAGTTTAGGAGGGGGGTCTTTTGAGCAGTTCTTC
>TRBD2|TRBV6-2/TRBV6-3|NA|TRBJ2-1|15
CASTQPGLAYNEQFF
TGTGCCAGCACCCAGCCGGGACTAGCTTACAATGAGCAGTTCTTC
>NA|TRBV28|NA|TRBJ2-3|17
CASSLGGGTRLTDTQYF
TGTGCCAGCAGTTTAGGGGGGGGGACAAGGCTCACAGATACGCAGTATTTT
>NA|TRBV12-3/TRBV12-4|NA|TRBJ2-2|18
CASSPSRPGQPNTGELFF
TGTGCCAGCAGTCCTTCCCGACCGGGACAACCGAACACCGGGGAGCTGTTTTTT
>NA|TRBV7-6|NA|TRBJ2-5|14
CASSPAGKEETQYF
TGTGCCAGCAGCCCCGCCGGGAAGGAAGAGACCCAGTACTTC
>NA|TRBV11-1|NA|TRBJ2-3|14
CASSPGTSTDTQYF
TGTGCCAGCAGCCCAGGGACCAGCACAGATACGCAGTATTTT
>TRBD2|TRBV7-8|NA|TRBJ2-1|17
CASSRSRAGGSYNEQFF
TGTGCCAGCAGCCGAAGTAGAGCGGGAGGCTCCTACAATGAGCAGTTCTTC
>NA|TRBV6-8|NA|TRBJ2-1|11
CASTEYNEQFF
TGTGCCAGCACCGAGTACAATGAGCAGTTCTTC
>NA|TRBV18|NA|TRBJ2-5|15
CASSPRLGAGETQYF
TGTGCCAGCTCACCACGACTAGGGGCGGGTGAGACCCAGTACTTC
>NA|TRBV4-2|NA|TRBJ2-3|15
CASSQGSGSTDTQYF
TGTGCCAGCAGCCAAGGCAGCGGTAGCACAGATACGCAGTATTTT
>NA|TRBV28|NA|TRBJ2-5|11
CATSSRETQYF
TGTGCCACCAGTTCAAGAGAGACCCAGTACTTC
>TRBD1|TRBV7-3|NA|TRBJ1-5|17
CASSLTGQGRSNQPQHF
TGTGCCAGCAGCTTAACGGGACAGGGGCGGAGCAATCAGCCCCAGCATTTT
>NA|TRBV7-2|NA|TRBJ2-5|13
CASSPPVSQTQYF
TGTGCCAGCAGCCCCCCAGTTTCGCAGACCCAGTACTTC
>NA|TRBV7-2|NA|TRBJ2-2|16
CASSPVSAANTGELFF
TGTGCCAGCAGCCCCGTATCGGCCGCGAACACCGGGGAGCTGTTTTTT
>NA|TRBV10-3|NA|TRBJ2-7|14
CAISRTESPYEQYF
TGTGCCATCAGTCGGACAGAATCCCCCTACGAGCAGTACTTC
>TRBD2|TRBV7-4|NA|TRBJ2-7|16
CASSTRLAGNSYEQYF
TGTGCCAGCAGCACACGACTAGCGGGGAACTCCTACGAGCAGTACTTC
>TRBD2|TRBV7-2|NA|TRBJ2-6|16
CASNSGGLSGANVLTF
TGTGCCAGCAACTCCGGGGGGTTAAGTGGGGCCAACGTCCTGACTTTC
>TRBD2|TRBV12-3/TRBV12-4|NA|TRBJ2-1|16
CASSPHPRGSSNEQFF
TGTGCCAGCAGCCCCCATCCCCGCGGGAGTAGCAATGAGCAGTTCTTC
>TRBD2|TRBV11-3|few|TRBJ2-7|14
CASSPGTNSYEQYF
TGTGCCAGCAGCCCCGGGACTAACTCCTACGAGCAGTACTTC
>NA|TRBV10-3|medium-sized|TRBJ1-4|13
CASRQIDDEKLFF
TGTGCCAGTCGACAGATCGACGATGAAAAACTGTTTTTT
>NA|TRBV5-1|few|TRBJ2-7|16
CASSLEGHGDYNEQYF
TGCGCCAGCAGCTTGGAAGGACATGGGGATTACAATGAGCAGTACTTC
>NA|TRBV6-8|NA|TRBJ2-1|12
CASISVYNEQFF
TGTGCCAGCATCTCGGTTTACAATGAGCAGTTCTTC
>TRBD1|TRBV19|NA|TRBJ2-4|17
CASSMRLTGANKNIQYF
TGTGCCAGTAGTATGAGGTTGACAGGGGCCAACAAAAACATTCAGTACTTC
>TRBD2|TRBV7-2|NA|TRBJ2-7|15
CASSLVPSGRAGQYF
TGTGCCAGCAGCTTAGTTCCTAGCGGGAGGGCCGGGCAGTACTTC
>NA|TRBV12-3/TRBV12-4|many|TRBJ2-3|15
CASSPYSASTDTQYF
TGTGCCAGCAGTCCTTACTCCGCTAGCACAGATACGCAGTATTTT
>NA|TRBV10-3|NA|TRBJ2-1|15
CAIRVGETSYNEQFF
TGTGCCATCAGGGTGGGGGAGACCTCCTACAATGAGCAGTTCTTC
>NA|TRBV7-9|NA|TRBJ1-1|14
CASSDATVNTEAFF
TGTGCCAGCAGCGACGCCACAGTGAACACTGAAGCTTTCTTT
>NA|TRBV7-9|NA|TRBJ2-7|13
CASSLGARYEQYF
TGTGCCAGCAGCCTAGGGGCGCGTTACGAGCAGTACTTC
>TRBD1|TRBV7-6|few|TRBJ2-5|11
CVTGVQETQYF
TGTGTCACAGGGGTTCAAGAGACCCAGTACTTC